This TCR beta chain is drawn from a study of blood T cell repertoires in COVID-19. There are 18 residues in the CDR3. J was trimmed by 0 bases and V by 4 bases; bases with no gene match: 11. Looked up from germline, CDR1 is MNHNS and CDR2 is SASEGT. Produced via immunoSEQ multiplex PCR; TCRdb's table is partial and in-frame only. The sample has 76,000 or so clones, 87% seen once. This rearrangement joins TRBV6-1 to TRBJ2-3; 9 positions agree with TRBD2. The source is a man aged 25-40 years with acute or convalescent COVID-19. The sequenced material came from peripheral blood. The CDR3 reads CASSGRQSSGGSTDTQYF. DNA for the CDR3: TGTGCCAGCAGTGGGCGACAGTCAAGCGGGGGGAGCACAGATACGCAGTATTTT.